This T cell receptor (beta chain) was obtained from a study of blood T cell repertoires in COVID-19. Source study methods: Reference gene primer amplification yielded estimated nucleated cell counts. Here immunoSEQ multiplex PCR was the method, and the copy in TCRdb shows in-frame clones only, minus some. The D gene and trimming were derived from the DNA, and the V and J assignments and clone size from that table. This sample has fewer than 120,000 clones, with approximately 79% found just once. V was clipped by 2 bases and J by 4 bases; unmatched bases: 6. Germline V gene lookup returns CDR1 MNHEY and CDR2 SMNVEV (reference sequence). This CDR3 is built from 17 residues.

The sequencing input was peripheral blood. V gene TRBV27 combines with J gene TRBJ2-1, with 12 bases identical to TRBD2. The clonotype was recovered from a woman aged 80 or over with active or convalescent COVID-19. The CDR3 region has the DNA TGTGCCAGCAGTTTACGGACTAGCGGGGAGCTATACAATGAGCAGTTCTTC. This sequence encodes CASSLRTSGELYNEQFF.